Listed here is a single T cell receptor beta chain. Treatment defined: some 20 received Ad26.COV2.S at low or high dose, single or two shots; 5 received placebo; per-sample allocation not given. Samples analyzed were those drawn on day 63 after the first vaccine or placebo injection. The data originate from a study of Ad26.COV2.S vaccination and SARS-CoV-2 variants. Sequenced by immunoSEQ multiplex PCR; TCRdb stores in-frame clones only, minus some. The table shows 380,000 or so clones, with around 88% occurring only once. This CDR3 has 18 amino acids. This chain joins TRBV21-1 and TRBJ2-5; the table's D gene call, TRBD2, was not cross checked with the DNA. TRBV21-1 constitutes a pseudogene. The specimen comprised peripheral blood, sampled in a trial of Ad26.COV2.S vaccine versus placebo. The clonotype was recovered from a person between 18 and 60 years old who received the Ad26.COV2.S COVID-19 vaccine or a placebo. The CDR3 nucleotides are TGTGCCAGCAGCAGAGACCCTCGTGGGACTAGCGGTGGGGAGACCCAGTACTTC. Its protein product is CASSRDPRGTSGGETQYF.